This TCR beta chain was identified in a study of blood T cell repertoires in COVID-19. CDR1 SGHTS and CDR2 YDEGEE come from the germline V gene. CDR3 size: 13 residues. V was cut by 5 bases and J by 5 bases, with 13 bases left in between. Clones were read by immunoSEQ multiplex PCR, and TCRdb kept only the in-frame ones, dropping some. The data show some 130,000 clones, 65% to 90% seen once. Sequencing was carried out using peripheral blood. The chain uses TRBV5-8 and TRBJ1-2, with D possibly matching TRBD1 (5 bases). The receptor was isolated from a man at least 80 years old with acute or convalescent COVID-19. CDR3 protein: CASSLGDYYGYTF. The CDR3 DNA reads TGTGCCAGCAGTTTAGGGGATTATTATGGCTACACCTTC.